One and the same sample provided the 32 T cell receptor beta chains below, sequenced in a study of cytomegalovirus exposure and HLA in healthy donors. 60 Vbeta and 13 Jbeta primers were used in PCR. TCRdb's table, derived via immunoSEQ multiplex PCR, lists solely in-frame clones and lacks some. The table has over 120,000 clones, around four fifths seen once. Input material: PBMCs. These receptors originate from a female donor in good health and CMV-seronegative.

The chain couples TRBV7-9 to TRBJ1-1; D call uncertain. CDR3 size: 11 residues. The V end was cut by 8 bases, the J end by 7 bases, with 11 bases between. Germline loops: CDR1 SEHNR, CDR2 FQNEAQ (reference sequence). The CDR3 DNA follows: TGTGCCAGCCGGGCGGGAGGTGAAGCTTTCTTT. Encoded protein: CASRAGGEAFF.

This sequence joins TRBV5-8 and TRBJ1-3; no clear D gene. The CDR3 sequence is 14 residues long. The germline V gene encodes CDR1 SGHTS and CDR2 YDEGEE. V was shortened by 0 bases and J by 4 bases, with 8 bases between the two germline ends. The CDR3 sequence is CASSLGHVGNTIYF. Written as DNA, the CDR3 is TGTGCCAGCAGCTTGGGGCACGTCGGAAACACCATATATTTT.

This chain links TRBV6-7 with TRBJ1-2; 7 positions match TRBD1. TRBV6-7 belongs to the ORF category, with a function that is uncertain. The CDR3 contains 15 residues. The J segment lost 8 bases and the V segment lost 8 bases, leaving 17 bases of the junction unmatched. The CDR3 sequence: CASGWITGASIGYTF. The CDR3 DNA is TGTGCCAGCGGCTGGATAACAGGGGCCTCCATCGGCTACACCTTC.

V and J are TRBV6-5 and TRBJ2-7, with TRBD2 identical over 9 bases. Unmatched junction bases numbered 7, after V lost 7 bases and J lost 0 bases. The germline CDR1 and CDR2 sequences are MNHEY and SVGAGI. This CDR3 has 15 residues. The DNA for the CDR3 is TGTGCCAGCAAGGTGACTAGCGGTACCTCCTACGAGCAGTACTTC. Residues: CASKVTSGTSYEQYF.

This sequence joins TRBV5-4 and TRBJ2-1; tentative D call: TRBD1 (6 bases). The length of the CDR3 is 15 residues. Germline lookup yields CDR1 SGHNT and CDR2 YYREEE (reference sequence). V lost 0 bases to trimming and J lost 3 bases, with 10 bases between them. For the CDR3, the DNA is TGTGCCAGCAGCTTGGGGGGGACACTCTACAATGAGCAGTTCTTC. It translates to CASSLGGTLYNEQFF.

V is TRBV7-9 and J is TRBJ1-1; 8 nucleotides agree with TRBD1. The V gene end was trimmed by 4 bases and the J gene end by 1 base; junction bases not matched to a gene: 5. The CDR3 has 15 residues. Per germline, CDR1 SEHNR and CDR2 FQNEAQ (reference sequence). The CDR3 reads CASSYPQGGNTEAFF. For the CDR3, the DNA is TGTGCCAGCAGCTACCCACAGGGGGGGAACACTGAAGCTTTCTTT.

The gene calls are TRBV15 and TRBJ1-5; D unresolved. Trimming took 5 bases from V and 4 from J, leaving 21 bases between them. The CDR3 covers 17 residues. From germline, CDR1 is LNHNV and CDR2 YYDKDF (reference sequence). CDR3 sequence reads: CATSEVALRVVNQPQHF. CDR3 nucleotide sequence: TGTGCCACCAGCGAGGTGGCCCTGCGGGTCGTGAATCAGCCCCAGCATTTT.

The chain couples TRBV5-5 to TRBJ2-7; D perhaps matches TRBD1 (5 bases). V shed 2 bases and J shed 0 bases, with 15 bases lying between them. This CDR3 is built from 16 residues. CDR1 is SGHKS, CDR2 YYEKEE, per germline (reference sequence). The CDR3 spells CASSFRSGWSSYEQYF. The CDR3 DNA sequence: TGTGCCAGCAGCTTTCGGTCAGGGTGGAGCTCCTACGAGCAGTACTTC.

V usage is TRBV19 and J usage is TRBJ1-5; 7 bases fit TRBD1. Germline-derived CDR1 and CDR2 are LNHDA and SQIVND (reference sequence). There are 19 residues in the CDR3. V dropped 5 bases and J dropped 0; count of bases not matched to a gene: 16. CDR3 nucleotide sequence: TGTGCCAGTAGTCTCCAACTACCGGGACAGAGAACTAGCAATCAGCCCCAGCATTTT. This sequence encodes CASSLQLPGQRTSNQPQHF.

This chain links TRBV29-1 with TRBJ2-5, with 10 bases fitting TRBD2. The V and J ends lost 4 bases and 9 bases, in that order; junction bases with no gene match: 17. Looked up from germline, CDR1 is SQVTM and CDR2 is ANQGSEA. The CDR3 is made up of 16 amino acids. CDR3 nucleotides: TGCAGCGTTGGTTTAGCGGGGGGCCCGCCCCTCTCGGCCCAGTACTTC. It yields the protein CSVGLAGGPPLSAQYF.

The rearrangement links TRBV2 to TRBJ1-5, with a weak D call TRBD1 (6 bases). This CDR3 contains 15 residues. Trimming removed 2 bases at V and 6 bases at J, with 14 bases between. Germline V gene lookup returns CDR1 SNHLY and CDR2 FYNNEI. The CDR3 DNA reads as TGTGCCAGCAGTGAAAACAGGGCCCGTAGTCAGCCCCAGCATTTT. Its protein is CASSENRARSQPQHF.

The CDR3 region has the DNA TGTGCCAGCGGGAACCCCCCGGGGAATTCACCCCTCCACTTT. It codes for CASGNPPGNSPLHF. V gene TRBV7-8 combines with J gene TRBJ1-6; D remains unclear. Germline CDR1 reads SGHVS; CDR2 reads FQNEAQ. V lost 8 bases and J 7 bases, leaving 15 bases between the germline ends. This CDR3 spans 14 amino acids. The whole variable domain, filled in from reference TRBV7-8 and TRBJ1-6, reads GAGVSQSPRYKVAKRGQDVALRCDPISGHVSLFWYQQALGQGPEFLTYFQNEAQLDKSGLPSDRFFAERPEGSVSTLKIQRTQQEDSAVYLCASGNPPGNSPLHFGNGTRLTVT.

With respect to this clone: The sample carries other DNA sequences with the same CDR3. This chain uses TRBV6-5 with TRBJ1-3, with a possible D match to TRBD1 (5 bases). Deletions cut 2 bases from V and 1 base from J, with 6 bases between. Germline CDR1 is MNHEY and CDR2 is SVGAGI. CDR3 length: 14 residues. In nucleotides, the CDR3 is TGTGCCAGCAGTTACAGGGGTTCTGGAAACACCATATATTTT. As protein: CASSYRGSGNTIYF.

J is TRBJ2-2 and V is TRBV28; TRBD2 agrees at 12 bases. The length of the CDR3 is 16 residues. V shed 7 bases, J shed 3 bases, and the junction held 6 bases outside the gene matches. The V gene's germline CDR1 is MDHEN and CDR2 SYDVKM. The CDR3 sequence is CASILAGGPDTGELFF. CDR3 DNA: TGTGCCAGCATCCTAGCGGGAGGGCCAGACACCGGGGAGCTGTTTTTT.

The CDR3 sequence: CASSLQVGERTEAFF. CDR3 nucleotides: TGTGCCAGCAGCCTCCAGGTGGGCGAAAGGACTGAAGCTTTCTTT. The chain recombines TRBV5-4 with TRBJ1-1; the D is unclear. CDR3 size: 15 residues. From germline, CDR1 is SGHNT and CDR2 YYREEE (reference sequence). V lost 4 bases and J lost 5, with 18 bases in between.

The rearrangement joins TRBV7-6 to TRBJ2-6; D is uncertain. Looked up from germline, CDR1 is SGHVS and CDR2 is FNYEAQ. V was cut by 5 bases and J by 4 bases, with 15 bases left in between. CDR3 length: 16 residues. The CDR3 region is CASSPGFGSGANVLTF. CDR3 in DNA: TGTGCCAGCAGCCCAGGATTTGGATCCGGGGCCAACGTCCTGACTTTC.

The V and J genes are TRBV5-1 and TRBJ2-2; TRBD1 aligns across 7 bases. The ends lost 4 bases at V and 7 bases at J; junction bases unmatched: 7. CDR3 size: 14 residues. The germline CDR1 and CDR2 sequences are SGHRS and YFSETQ. CDR3 sequence reads: CASSPTGRVGELFF. The CDR3, as DNA: TGCGCCAGCAGCCCGACAGGGCGTGTCGGGGAGCTGTTTTTT.

V usage is TRBV4-1 and J usage is TRBJ2-5, with 10 bases matching TRBD1. The DNA end is a closer match to TRBJ2-7, so the J assignment may be wrong. The germline CDR1 and CDR2 sequences are MGHRA and YSYEKL. CDR3 size: 14 residues. The CDR3 sequence is CASSLGQGIYEQYF. The CDR3 coding sequence is TGCGCCAGCAGCCTGGGACAGGGGATCTACGAGCAGTACTTC.

The genes are TRBV11-2 and TRBJ1-2, with D uncertain. Per the germline V gene, CDR1 is SGHAT and CDR2 is FQNNGV. There are 13 residues in the CDR3. V shed 7 bases and J shed 7 bases, with 16 bases lying between them. This chain's CDR3 is CASTSHRGGGYTF. The CDR3 region has the DNA TGTGCCAGCACCTCACACCGCGGAGGTGGCTACACCTTC.

This chain links TRBV5-4 with TRBJ1-2; D gene uncertain. The V and J ends lost 0 bases and 1 base respectively, with 7 bases between them. Germline V gene data show CDR1 as SGHNT and CDR2 as YYREEE (reference sequence). This CDR3 comprises 14 residues. DNA for the CDR3: TGTGCCAGCAGCTTGGCAGGACTTAACTATGGCTACACCTTC. Encoded protein: CASSLAGLNYGYTF.

This clone was recorded once. In nucleotides, the CDR3 is TGTGCCAGCTCACCACCGGGAGTGGCGTACGAGCAGTACTTC. Its protein is CASSPPGVAYEQYF. The rearrangement links TRBV18 to TRBJ2-7, with D maybe TRBD2 (5 bases). Trimming shortened V by 0 bases and J by 4 bases, and 10 bases separated the two germline ends. Germline V lookup: CDR1 KGHSH, CDR2 LQKENI. The CDR3 extends over 14 amino acids. Together with reference TRBV18 and TRBJ2-7, the CDR3 gives the full variable domain: NAGVMQNPRHLVRRRGQEARLRCSPMKGHSHVYWYRQLPEEGLKFMVYLQKENIIDESGMPKERFSAEFPKEGPSILRIQQVVRGDSAAYFCASSPPGVAYEQYFGPGTRLTVT.

The gene calls are TRBV28 and TRBJ1-2; D gene uncertain. V lost 2 bases and J 4 bases, leaving 11 bases between the germline ends. The CDR3 contains 14 residues. Germline CDR1 MDHEN, CDR2 SYDVKM. The CDR3 spells CASSLTVEGYGYTF. CDR3 DNA: TGTGCCAGCAGTTTAACAGTCGAAGGCTATGGCTACACCTTC.

The chain has TRBV28 and TRBJ1-2; a possible D gene is TRBD1 (5 bases). Germline V lookup: CDR1 MDHEN, CDR2 SYDVKM. V was clipped by 5 bases and J by 1 base, with 17 bases between them. The CDR3 sequence is 16 residues long. The CDR3 protein is CASSTYQGSSNYGYTF. As DNA, the CDR3 is TGTGCCAGCAGTACATACCAGGGTTCAAGTAACTATGGCTACACCTTC.

J is TRBJ2-7 and V is TRBV28; D perhaps matches TRBD2 (6 bases). Germline V gives CDR1 MDHEN, CDR2 SYDVKM. The CDR3 is made up of 15 amino acids. Trimming left V 1 base short and J 3 bases short, with 13 bases between. CDR3 in amino acids: CASSLSPGAGYEQYF. CDR3 nucleotide sequence: TGTGCCAGCAGTTTATCCCCGGGAGCGGGCTACGAGCAGTACTTC.

This clone was detected only once. The rearrangement joins TRBV7-9 to TRBJ1-4; TRBD1 matches at 7 bases. Germline values: CDR1 SEHNR, CDR2 FQNEAQ (reference sequence). This CDR3 has 15 residues. After removal of 3 bases from V and 4 bases from J, the junction contained 5 bases not matched to a gene. The CDR3 protein is CASSFGGQFNEKLFF. The CDR3 DNA reads TGTGCCAGCAGCTTTGGGGGACAGTTTAATGAAAAACTGTTTTTT.

This clone was seen only once. The chain carries TRBV7-3 and TRBJ2-3; 14 bases map to TRBD2. The V gene's germline CDR1 is SGHTA and CDR2 FQGTGA. This CDR3 comprises 16 residues. After removal of 2 bases from V and 5 bases from J, the junction contained 3 bases not matched to a gene. CDR3 nucleotides: TGTGCCAGCAGCTTACGGGGACTAGCGGGAGAAGATACGCAGTATTTT. It specifies CASSLRGLAGEDTQYF.

This clone was found a few times. This chain joins TRBV5-6 and TRBJ1-2; a weak D match, TRBD1 (5 bases). The CDR3 runs 11 residues. Trimming took 5 bases from V and 6 from J, leaving 8 bases between them. Germline V gene sequence: CDR1 SGHDT, CDR2 YYEEEE. The CDR3 DNA reads TGTGCCAGCAGTTTACAGGATGGCTACACCTTC. It translates to CASSLQDGYTF.

The chain uses TRBV6-6 and TRBJ2-7, with 10 bases aligning to TRBD2. The CDR3 consists of 16 residues. Germline V gene data show CDR1 as MNHNY and CDR2 as SVGAGI (reference sequence). V was pared by 2 bases and J by 3 bases, with 7 bases of the junction left unmatched. The CDR3 DNA is TGTGCCAGCAGTTACGCCCTAGCGGGGGCTGACTACGAGCAGTACTTC. Residues: CASSYALAGADYEQYF.

This clone was recorded a few times. The chain combines TRBV4-3 with TRBJ1-2; 8 positions agree with TRBD1. The germline V gene encodes CDR1 LGHNA and CDR2 YSLEER. Trimming cost V 3 bases and J 4 bases; bases outside gene matches: 4. This CDR3 contains 14 residues. The CDR3 nucleotides are TGCGCCAGCAGCCAGGACGGGACAGGCTATGGCTACACCTTC. This gives the protein CASSQDGTGYGYTF.

The rearrangement uses TRBV2 and TRBJ1-1, with D uncertain. The germline V gene has CDR1 SNHLY and CDR2 FYNNEI. The V end lost 7 bases, the J end lost 0 bases, and 9 bases lay between the germline ends. CDR3 length: 13 amino acids. The CDR3 is CASKRRMNTEAFF. The CDR3 nucleotides are TGTGCCAGCAAGAGGCGGATGAACACTGAAGCTTTCTTT.

DNA of the CDR3: TGTGCCAGCACCAAAAGGCGGCGTCCTAGCTCCTACAATGAGCAGTTCTTC. It specifies CASTKRRRPSSYNEQFF. The chain uses TRBV5-8 and TRBJ2-1; D uncertain. This CDR3 contains 17 residues. Trimming left V 6 bases short and J 0 bases short, with 19 bases between. Germline lookup yields CDR1 SGHTS and CDR2 YDEGEE.

The chain has TRBV27 and TRBJ2-7, with TRBD1 matching 12 bases. Trimming cost V 2 bases and J 7 bases; bases outside gene matches: 9. From germline, CDR1 is MNHEY and CDR2 SMNVEV (reference sequence). This CDR3 is built from 16 residues. Written as DNA, the CDR3 is TGTGCCAGCAGTTTAAGGAAGGGACAGGGGGCTCAGGAGCAGTACTTC. Protein sequence: CASSLRKGQGAQEQYF.